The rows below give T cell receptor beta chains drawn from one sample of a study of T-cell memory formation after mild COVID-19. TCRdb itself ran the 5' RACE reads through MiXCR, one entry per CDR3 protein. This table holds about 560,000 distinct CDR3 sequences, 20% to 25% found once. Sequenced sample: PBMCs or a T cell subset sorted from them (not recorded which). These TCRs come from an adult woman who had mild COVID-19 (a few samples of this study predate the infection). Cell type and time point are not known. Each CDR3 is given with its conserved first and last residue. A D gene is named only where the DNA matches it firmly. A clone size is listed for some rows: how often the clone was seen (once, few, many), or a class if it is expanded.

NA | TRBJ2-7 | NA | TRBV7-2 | TGTGCCAGCAGCTACCCACAGGTTCGGGAGCAGTACTTC | CASSYPQVREQYF
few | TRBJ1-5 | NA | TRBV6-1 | TGTGCCAGCAGTGAATGGCGGAGTACGAGCAATCAGCCCCAGCATTTT | CASSEWRSTSNQPQHF
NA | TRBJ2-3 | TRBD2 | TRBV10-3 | TGTGCCAGTCTAGCGGGGCTCAGCACAGATACGCAGTATTTT | CASLAGLSTDTQYF
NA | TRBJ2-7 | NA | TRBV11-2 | TGTGCCAGCAGCTTAGGGACCAGCGAGCAGTACTTC | CASSLGTSEQYF
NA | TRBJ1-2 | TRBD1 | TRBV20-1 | TGCAGTGCCCCCCGGCGTGACAGGGAGAATGGCTACACCTTC | CSAPRRDRENGYTF
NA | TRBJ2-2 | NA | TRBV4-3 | TGCGCCAGCAGCTGGGTAAACGAGCAGGGACCCTTCACCGGGGAGCTGTTTTTT | CASSWVNEQGPFTGELFF
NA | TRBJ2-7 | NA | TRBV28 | TGTGCCAGCAGTTTACTGGGAACAGCCTACGAGCAGTACTTC | CASSLLGTAYEQYF
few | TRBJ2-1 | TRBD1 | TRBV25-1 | TGTGCCAGCAGCCCTGACGTTGGGACAGGGGGTGACAATGAGCAGTTCTTC | CASSPDVGTGGDNEQFF
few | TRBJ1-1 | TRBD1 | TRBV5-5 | TGTGCCAGCAGGGAAAAAACCGGGACAGCGAACACTGAAGCTTTCTTT | CASREKTGTANTEAFF
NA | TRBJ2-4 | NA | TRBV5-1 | TGCGCCAGCAGCATAATGCAGGGGCCACCGGGACTACGAGCCAAAAACATTCAGTACTTC | CASSIMQGPPGLRAKNIQYF
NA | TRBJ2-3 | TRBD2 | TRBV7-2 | TGTGCCAGCAGCCCTAGCGGGGGGGCAGGAGATACGCAGTATTTT | CASSPSGGAGDTQYF
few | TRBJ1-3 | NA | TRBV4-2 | TGTGCCAGCAGCCAAGACAGGGATGGTCACACCATATATTTT | CASSQDRDGHTIYF
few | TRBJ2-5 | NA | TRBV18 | TGTGCCAGCTCACCAGTGGGACAACCCAAGAGTACCCAGTACTTC | CASSPVGQPKSTQYF
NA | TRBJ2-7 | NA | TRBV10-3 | TGTGCCATCGGATCCTACGAGCAGTACTTC | CAIGSYEQYF
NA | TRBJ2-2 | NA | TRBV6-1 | TGTGCCAGCATGATCAGGGGGAACACCGGGGAGCTGTTTTTT | CASMIRGNTGELFF
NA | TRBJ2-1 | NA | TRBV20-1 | TGCAGTGCCACCATTAGGGGGAGTGAGCAGTTCTTC | CSATIRGSEQFF
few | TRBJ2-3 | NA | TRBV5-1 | TGCGCCAGCAGCTTGGAGGAGGAGATGACCACAGATACGCAGTATTTT | CASSLEEEMTTDTQYF
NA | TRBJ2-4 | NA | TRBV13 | TGTGCCAGCAGCCCGGCGCTAGCCAAAAACATTCAGTACTTC | CASSPALAKNIQYF
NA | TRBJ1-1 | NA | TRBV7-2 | TGTGCCAGCACCTCCCAATCATTGAACACTGAAGCTTTCTTT | CASTSQSLNTEAFF
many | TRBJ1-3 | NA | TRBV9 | TGTGCCAGCAGCCCTTTCCGGGCTCTCTCTGGAAACACCATATATTTT | CASSPFRALSGNTIYF
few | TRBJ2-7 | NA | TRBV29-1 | TGCAGCGTTGTTGTTGGTGGGGACGAGCAGTACTTC | CSVVVGGDEQYF
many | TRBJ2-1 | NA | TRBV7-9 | TGTGCCAGCAGCCTCGGGGGCCTAAACCCAGAGCAGTTCTTC | CASSLGGLNPEQFF
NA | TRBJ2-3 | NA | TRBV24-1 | TGTGCCACCAGTGAGATCGGGGACGGGACGCAGTATTTT | CATSEIGDGTQYF
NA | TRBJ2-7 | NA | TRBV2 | TGTGCCAGCTATGGGTCAGGGGCGACCTACGAGCAGTACTTC | CASYGSGATYEQYF
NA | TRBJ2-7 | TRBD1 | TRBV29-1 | TGCAGCGGCTACTGGACAGGGGTAGGGGAGCAGTACTTC | CSGYWTGVGEQYF
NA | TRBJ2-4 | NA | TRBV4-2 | TGTGCCAGCAGCCAACAAGGCGGCCTTAAAAACATTCAGTACTTC | CASSQQGGLKNIQYF
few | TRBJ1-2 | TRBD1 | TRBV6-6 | TGTGCCAGCAGTTACATTGGGACAGGGGGTGGCTACACCTTC | CASSYIGTGGGYTF
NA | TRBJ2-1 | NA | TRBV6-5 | TGTGCCAGCAGCCCCAGGGGGGGAAGGTTTTCCTACAATGAGCAGTTCTTC | CASSPRGGRFSYNEQFF
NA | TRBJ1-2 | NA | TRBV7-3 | TGTGCCAGCAGCGTGAGTCGGGCGTACGGCTACACCTTC | CASSVSRAYGYTF
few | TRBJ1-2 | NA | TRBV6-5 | TGTGCCAGCAGTTACCGGGACTCTTATGGCTACACCTTC | CASSYRDSYGYTF
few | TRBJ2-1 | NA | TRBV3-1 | TGTGCCAGCAGCCAAGTTTTGGGGTTAGGGAATGAGCAGTTCTTC | CASSQVLGLGNEQFF
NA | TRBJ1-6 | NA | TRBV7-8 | TGTGCCAGCAGCTTAGCGTGGCAGGGGAATTCACCCCTCCACTTT | CASSLAWQGNSPLHF
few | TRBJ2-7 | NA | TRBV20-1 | TGCAGTGCATCCCATTCCTACGAGCAGTACTTC | CSASHSYEQYF